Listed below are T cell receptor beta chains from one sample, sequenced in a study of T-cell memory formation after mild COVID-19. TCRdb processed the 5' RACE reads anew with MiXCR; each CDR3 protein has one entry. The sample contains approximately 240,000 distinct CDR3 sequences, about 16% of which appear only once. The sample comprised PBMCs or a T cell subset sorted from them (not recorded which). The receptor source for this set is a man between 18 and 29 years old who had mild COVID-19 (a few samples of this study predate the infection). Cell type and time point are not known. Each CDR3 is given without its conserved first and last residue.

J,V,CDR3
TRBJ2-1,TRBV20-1,SATGGRVYNEQF
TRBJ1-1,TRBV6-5,ASSRDSWAEAF
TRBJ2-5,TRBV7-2,ASSLWGYQETQY
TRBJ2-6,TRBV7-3,ASSLQGSTGANVLT
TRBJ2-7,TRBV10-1,ASSTTEKGAYEQY
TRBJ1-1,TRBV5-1,ASGPREGDTEAF
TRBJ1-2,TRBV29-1,SVERGTGSNYGYT
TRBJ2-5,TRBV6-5,ASSYPTSGRETQY
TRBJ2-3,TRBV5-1,ASRGDTQY
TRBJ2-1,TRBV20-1,SARPVNEQF
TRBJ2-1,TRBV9,ASSVGVSLRGHEQF
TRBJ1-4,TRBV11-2,ASSLSATNEKLF
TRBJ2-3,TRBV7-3,ASSSQGARATGRDTQY
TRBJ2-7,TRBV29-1,SAGGGCEQY
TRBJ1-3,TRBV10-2,ASRPQGIGNTIY
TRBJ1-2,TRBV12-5,ASGLFDVSYGYT
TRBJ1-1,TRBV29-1,SVERGRNTEAF
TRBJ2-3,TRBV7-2,ASRSTLGSLDTQY
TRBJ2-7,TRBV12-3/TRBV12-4,ASSFGSSYEQY
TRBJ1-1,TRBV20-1,SARWPNTEAF
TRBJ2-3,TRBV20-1,SASRRAGGGTDTQY
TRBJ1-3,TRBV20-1,SAPGDGRGNTIY
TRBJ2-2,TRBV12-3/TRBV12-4,ASSSWGAGELF
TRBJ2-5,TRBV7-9,AGSPSLREGETQY